What follows describes a single T cell receptor beta chain. Data came from immunoSEQ multiplex PCR; TCRdb stores just in-frame clones and leaves some out. Of about 250,000 clones listed, about 86% are singletons. The record originates from a study of blood T cell repertoires in COVID-19. Study details: The study drew acute and convalescent COVID-19 samples from the United States, Italy and Spain. The cDNA or gDNA used as material had been derived from T cells, B-cell-depleted T cells, or PBMCs.

Germline V gives CDR1 SQVTM, CDR2 ANQGSEA. The CDR3 totals 14 residues. J gave up 10 bases and V 8 bases, and 19 bases lay outside the gene matches. The V gene is TRBV29-1, the J gene TRBJ2-5; 7 bases match TRBD2. Sequenced: peripheral blood. The origin of this receptor is a man of 80 years or more with acute or convalescent COVID-19. CDR3 residues: CSSGGAGAQSIQYF. DNA for the CDR3: TGCAGCTCCGGCGGGGCGGGAGCCCAGAGCATCCAGTACTTC.